These 14 T cell receptor beta chains came from one sample sequenced in a study of CD8+ T cells in alopecia areata. Isolated RNA was reverse transcribed into cDNA used as the sequencing template. Libraries were prepared by immunoSEQ multiplex PCR; TCRdb keeps only in-frame clonotypes and omits some of them. This table holds hundreds of thousands of clones, about 62% found once. Treatment noted: oral pan-JAK inhibitor, 5-10 mg twice daily. Material: CD4+ T cells sorted from blood, obtained around week 52, from a patient treated with tofacitinib. Every receptor here comes from a human donor with alopecia areata.

The chain employs TRBV7-2 and TRBJ2-5; 12 nucleotides line up with TRBD2. V dropped 3 bases and J dropped 1; count of bases not matched to a gene: 3. This CDR3 comprises 16 residues. CDR1 is SGHTA and CDR2 is FQGNSA in the germline V gene. The chain's CDR3 is CASSFGLAGTQETQYF. The CDR3 coding sequence is TGTGCCAGCAGCTTCGGACTAGCGGGGACCCAAGAGACCCAGTACTTC.

In this sample, this clone turned up a few times. The chain joins TRBV18 to TRBJ2-5, with TRBD2 identical over 8 bases. This CDR3 spans 13 amino acids. Trimming cost V 8 bases and J 3 bases; bases outside gene matches: 5. Per germline, CDR1 KGHSH and CDR2 LQKENI. This CDR3 is CASRKTSEETQYF. The CDR3 coding sequence is TGTGCCAGCCGAAAGACTAGCGAAGAGACCCAGTACTTC.

The rearrangement uses TRBV29-1 and TRBJ1-6; perhaps TRBD1 as D (5 bases). Germline values: CDR1 SQVTM, CDR2 ANQGSEA. The CDR3 contains 11 residues. The germline V and J ends were trimmed by 4 bases and 12 bases, with 10 bases remaining between them. Here the CDR3 reads CSVGDGGPLHF. The CDR3, as DNA: TGCAGCGTTGGGGACGGAGGACCCCTCCACTTT.

CDR3 DNA: TGTGCCAGCAGCTGGAGGGTGGCAGATACGCAGTATTTT. It translates to CASSWRVADTQYF. The chain has TRBV27 and TRBJ2-3, with a possible D match to TRBD2 (6 bases). Trimming shortened V by 6 bases and J by 4 bases, and 11 bases separated the two germline ends. This CDR3 comprises 13 residues. Germline CDR1 is MNHEY and CDR2 is SMNVEV (reference sequence).

The chain couples TRBV5-1 to TRBJ2-7, with D unresolved. With 4 bases removed from V and 2 bases from J, the gap between germline ends came to 10 bases. The CDR3 is 13 amino acids. CDR1 is SGHRS and CDR2 is YFSETQ in the germline V gene. CDR3 sequence: CASSPQDTYEQYF. In DNA, the CDR3 is TGCGCCAGCAGCCCGCAGGATACCTACGAGCAGTACTTC.

The chain uses TRBV9 and TRBJ1-4; TRBD1 matches 8 bases. Unmatched junction bases numbered 4, after V lost 4 bases and J lost 5 bases. Germline CDR1 is SGDLS and CDR2 is YYNGEE. This CDR3 has 14 amino acids. In DNA, the CDR3 is TGTGCCAGCAGCTTCAGACAGGGGAATGAAAAACTGTTTTTT. Translated, it gives CASSFRQGNEKLFF. The variable domain in full, with the rest retrieved from reference TRBV9 and TRBJ1-4, is DSGVTQTPKHLITATGQRVTLRCSPRSGDLSVYWYQQSLDQGLQFLIQYYNGEERAKGNILERFSAQQFPDLHSELNLSSLELGDSALYFCASSFRQGNEKLFFGSGTQLSVL.

This clone was seen once. V gene TRBV9 combines with J gene TRBJ2-5, with TRBD1 identical over 9 bases. Germline CDR1 reads SGDLS; CDR2 reads YYNGEE. With V trimmed by 3 bases and J by 5 bases, 8 bases remained unmatched. This CDR3 region has 15 residues. CDR3 residues: CASSASGQGLETQYF. The CDR3 nucleotides are TGTGCCAGCAGCGCATCAGGACAGGGGCTCGAGACCCAGTACTTC.

With respect to this clone: One end of the junction fails to match germline, which may point to a read error. The V and J genes are TRBV7-7 and TRBJ2-1, with 15 nucleotides matching TRBD2. Germline V gene lookup returns CDR1 SSHAT and CDR2 FNYEAQ (reference sequence). The length of the CDR3 is 17 residues. In DNA, the CDR3 is TGTGCTAGCAGCTCCGGACTAGCGGGGGGGCTGAACAATGAGCAGTTCTTC. Amino acid sequence: CASSSGLAGGLNNEQFF.

This clone has just a few counts. The chain carries TRBV7-2 and TRBJ1-4; weak D call: TRBD1 (5 bases). In germline, CDR1 is SGHTA, CDR2 FQGNSA. This CDR3 is 15 amino acids long. Trimming left V 10 bases short and J 0 bases short, with 15 bases between. CDR3 region: CATGDPGPTNEKLFF. The CDR3 DNA reads as TGTGCCACCGGCGACCCAGGGCCAACTAATGAAAAACTGTTTTTT.

V and J are TRBV6-5 and TRBJ2-4; D is undetermined. V was shortened by 4 bases and J by 14 bases, with 15 bases between the two germline ends. Germline V gene sequence: CDR1 MNHEY, CDR2 SVGAGI. CDR3 length: 12 amino acids. CDR3: CASSSRAGWKYF. For the CDR3, the DNA is TGTGCCAGCAGTTCTAGGGCAGGCTGGAAGTACTTC.

The J gene is TRBJ2-7, the V gene TRBV5-1; D perhaps matches TRBD1 (7 bases). Germline V gene data show CDR1 as SGHRS and CDR2 as YFSETQ. The CDR3 consists of 13 residues. Trimming removed 4 bases from V and 3 bases from J, with 11 bases in between. This chain's CDR3 is CASSGGGLYEQYF. CDR3 in DNA: TGCGCCAGCAGCGGAGGGGGCCTCTACGAGCAGTACTTC.

This clone was seen only a few times. This chain links TRBV29-1 with TRBJ2-3, with D possibly matching TRBD1 (6 bases). V was cut by 6 bases and J by 2 bases, with 15 bases left in between. This CDR3 has 14 amino acids. CDR1 is SQVTM and CDR2 is ANQGSEA in the germline V gene. CDR3 residues: CSVAQGDSTDTQYF. CDR3 in DNA: TGCAGCGTGGCACAGGGAGATTCCACAGATACGCAGTATTTT.

This rearrangement joins TRBV4-2 to TRBJ1-2; TRBD1 agrees at 7 bases. The CDR3 is made up of 17 amino acids. With 1 base clipped from V and 0 bases from J, the junction kept 8 bases outside the gene matches. The germline V gene has CDR1 LGHNA and CDR2 YNFKEQ. The CDR3 DNA is TGTGCCAGCAGCCAAGCTCCAACCGGGACAGCTAACTATGGCTACACCTTC. Its protein product is CASSQAPTGTANYGYTF.

The chain combines TRBV5-4 with TRBJ2-5; D is unresolved. Germline CDR1 SGHNT, CDR2 YYREEE (reference sequence). V lost 4 bases and J lost 0, with 10 bases in between. This CDR3 is built from 14 residues. The chain's CDR3 is CASSPPGYQETQYF. The CDR3, as DNA: TGTGCCAGCAGCCCCCCCGGATACCAAGAGACCCAGTACTTC.